The source of this TCR beta chain is a study of early T cells in non-severe SARS-CoV-2 infection listed by TCRdb under 2021. General notes on the study: Because TCR sequencing relied on bulk RNA taken from unsorted whole blood, pairing of alpha and beta chains was not possible.

The library was generated by 5' RACE. Sequenced using a NextSeq 500. The TCR library protocol attached unique molecular identifiers to individual cDNA molecules to correct for sequencing error and PCR bias. Sequencing covered both TCR alpha and beta chains, and within each sample the abundances of alpha and beta sequences were tightly co-correlated. Turning to the authors' computational methods: Decombinator V4 was used to annotate the V gene, J gene and CDR3 of the TCR sequences. Expanded TCRs were defined as changing significantly between any two time points under a Poisson model with p below 0.0001. TCR abundances were normalised to the total number of TCRs sequenced in each sample and reported as counts per million. TRAV1-2 paired with TRAJ12, TRAJ20 or TRAJ33 defined MAIT TCRs, while TRAV10 paired with TRAJ18 defined iNKT TCRs. A search of VDJdb, accessed on 1 November 2021, was run for TCRs annotated to CMV, EBV and SARS-CoV-2, with TCRs annotated for multiple antigens excluded. TCRdb redid the processing of the public reads, applying fastp at Q25 and MiXCR, and retained in-frame beta chains. Each CDR3 protein appears once, grouped with its most common genes and DNA. These V and J calls originate from TCRdb's pipeline instead of the authors' own analysis. In all, the sample holds approximately 26,000 distinct CDR3 sequences, and roughly 5.4% of those were seen once. The top ten hold around 2.5% of the sample.

This was a case-control study nested in a cohort of healthcare workers in London, UK, who had nasopharyngeal swab PCR tests and blood samples taken every week. Between 23 and 31 March 2020, the week of the UK lockdown, healthcare workers were enrolled and then followed up weekly for as long as 16 weeks. The CDR3, from cysteine to phenylalanine, totals 16 residues. Kept here is only the CDR3 DNA, which spans 48 bases and is read in frame from base 1. CDR1 and CDR2 (SGHRS, YFSETQ) derive from the germline V gene. V is trimmed back by 3 bases and J by 2 bases, and the junction contains 5 bases that no gene match accounts for. Study-level results and caveats: VDJdb matching was skewed toward anti-spike CD8 responses and likely underestimated virus-specific expansions, missing private and CD4 specificities.

This clonotype was detected ten times or more. This receptor's antigen is unknown. The record has no base qualities; no much larger clone is one base away. The V and J segments used are TRBV5-1 and TRBJ2-3; 11 bases in the junction line up with TRBD1. Input material: whole blood. The sequence derives from an adult who was a healthcare worker with PCR-confirmed SARS-CoV-2 infection or an uninfected control (not recorded which). CDR3 protein: CASSSSDRGPTDTQYF. The DNA reads TGCGCCAGCAGCTCCTCGGACAGGGGGCCCACAGATACGCAGTATTTT.